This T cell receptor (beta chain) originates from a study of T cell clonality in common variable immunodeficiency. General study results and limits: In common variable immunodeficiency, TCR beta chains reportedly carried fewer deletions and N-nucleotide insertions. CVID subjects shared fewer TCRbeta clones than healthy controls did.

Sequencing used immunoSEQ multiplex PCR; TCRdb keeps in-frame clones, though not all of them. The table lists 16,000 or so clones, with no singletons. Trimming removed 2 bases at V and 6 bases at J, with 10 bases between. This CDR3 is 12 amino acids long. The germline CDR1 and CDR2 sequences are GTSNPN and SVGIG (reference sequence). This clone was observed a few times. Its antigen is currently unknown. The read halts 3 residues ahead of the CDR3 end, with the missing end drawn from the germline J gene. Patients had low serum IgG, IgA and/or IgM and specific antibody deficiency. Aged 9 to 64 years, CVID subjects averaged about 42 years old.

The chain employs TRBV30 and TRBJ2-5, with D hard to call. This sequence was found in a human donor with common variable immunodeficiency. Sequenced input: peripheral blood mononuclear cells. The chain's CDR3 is CAWSTTLQTQYF. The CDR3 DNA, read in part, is TGTGCCTGGAGTACTACACTGCAGACC.